The source of this T cell receptor (beta chain) is a study of Ad26.COV2.S vaccination and SARS-CoV-2 variants. The CDR3 is 15 amino acids. From germline, CDR1 is SEHNR and CDR2 FQNEAQ (reference sequence). V was trimmed by 1 base and J by 2 bases, leaving 12 bases between them. Treatment described: roughly 19 received Ad26.COV2.S at low or high dose, single or two shots; 5 received placebo; per-sample allocation not given. The study sampled participants on day 63 after the first vaccine or placebo injection. Using immunoSEQ multiplex PCR, the repertoire was profiled, and TCRdb retains in-frame clones only, with some absent. In the table there are hundreds of thousands of clones, about 88% of which are singletons.

The specimen comprised peripheral blood, sampled in a trial of Ad26.COV2.S vaccine versus placebo. The receptor was isolated from a person aged 18 to 59 who received the Ad26.COV2.S COVID-19 vaccine or a placebo. V is TRBV7-9 and J is TRBJ2-7; a weak D match, TRBD2 (6 bases). The CDR3 coding sequence is TGTGCCAGCAGCTTAGGGGGAGGAAGAACCTACGAGCAGTACTTC. Translation gives CASSLGGGRTYEQYF.